The T cell receptor (beta chain) under discussion was sequenced for a study of cytomegalovirus exposure and HLA in healthy donors. Study-level results: Investigators reported some 150 TCR beta chains as tied to cytomegalovirus.

CDR1 is SQVTM, CDR2 ANQGSEA, per germline. The CDR3 spans 13 residues. With 7 bases removed from V and 2 bases from J, the gap between germline ends came to 14 bases. Regarding this clone: The antigen remains unidentified.

Measured with immunoSEQ multiplex PCR; TCRdb has only the in-frame clones, and not every one. The profile covers about 76,000 clones, with about 95% appearing a single time and 0.55% to 0.8% taken by the ten largest. The rearrangement joins TRBV29-1 to TRBJ1-2, with D unresolved. Sequencing used PBMCs. This clonotype originated in a woman under 30 in good health and CMV-seronegative. The CDR3 DNA reads TGCAGCGCCGGGTCGGGTGAGAACTATGGCTACACCTTC. It translates to CSAGSGENYGYTF.